Shown below are 29 T cell receptor beta chains from a single sample sequenced in a study of cytomegalovirus exposure and HLA in healthy donors. PCR primers comprised 60 Vbeta and 13 Jbeta primers. Some clones are missing from TCRdb's copy, which holds only in-frame ones; the method was immunoSEQ multiplex PCR. The repertoire table contains under 70,000 clones. The specimen sequenced was PBMCs. The receptor set was obtained from a woman between 25 and 40 years old in good health and CMV-seropositive.

The genes are TRBV19 and TRBJ2-4, with a possible D match to TRBD1 (6 bases). Trimming left V 7 bases short and J 1 base short, with 14 bases between. The CDR3 is 15 amino acids. Germline V gene data show CDR1 as LNHDA and CDR2 as SQIVND (reference sequence). The CDR3 here is CASNGRGDAKNIQYF. The DNA of the CDR3 is TGTGCCAGTAACGGCAGGGGAGATGCCAAAAACATTCAGTACTTC.

This rearrangement joins TRBV13 to TRBJ1-1; 7 bases agree with TRBD1. Germline V lookup: CDR1 PRHDT, CDR2 FYEKMQ (reference sequence). V shed 5 bases and J 1 base; nucleotides not matched to a gene: 7. This CDR3 has 15 residues. Written as DNA, the CDR3 is TGTGCCAGCAGCCGACAGGGTCTTGGGAACACTGAAGCTTTCTTT. This sequence encodes CASSRQGLGNTEAFF.

The genes are TRBV6-5 and TRBJ1-1, with D hard to call. The V gene's germline CDR1 is MNHEY and CDR2 SVGAGI. This CDR3 comprises 14 residues. V lost 6 bases, J lost 4 bases, and 15 bases lay in between. The CDR3: CASSHVYGITEAFF. The DNA of the CDR3 is TGTGCCAGCAGCCATGTGTACGGGATCACTGAAGCTTTCTTT.

This chain links TRBV11-2 with TRBJ2-7, with 10 positions matching TRBD1. J gave up 3 bases and V 7 bases, and 9 bases lay outside the gene matches. CDR3 length: 15 amino acids. Germline-derived CDR1 and CDR2 are SGHAT and FQNNGV. The CDR3 sequence is CASTLVGTGVYEQYF. Here the CDR3 DNA reads TGTGCCAGCACCTTGGTGGGGACAGGGGTCTACGAGCAGTACTTC. Using reference TRBV11-2 and TRBJ2-7 for the parts outside the CDR3, the full variable domain is EAGVAQSPRYKIIEKRQSVAFWCNPISGHATLYWYQQILGQGPKLLIQFQNNGVVDDSQLPKDRFSAERLKGVDSTLKIQPAKLEDSAVYLCASTLVGTGVYEQYFGPGTRLTVT.

V is TRBV27 and J is TRBJ1-1; D perhaps matches TRBD1 (5 bases). This CDR3 spans 13 amino acids. Germline V gives CDR1 MNHEY, CDR2 SMNVEV (reference sequence). The V and J ends lost 4 bases and 1 base respectively, with 7 bases between them. CDR3 DNA: TGTGCCAGCAGTTACAGGAGGAACACTGAAGCTTTCTTT. As protein: CASSYRRNTEAFF.

CDR3 nucleotide sequence: TGCAGCGTTGCCGGGGGCAATCAGCCCCAGCATTTT. Translation gives CSVAGGNQPQHF. The gene calls are TRBV29-1 and TRBJ1-5; D not certain. The CDR3 is 12 residues long. Per the germline V gene, CDR1 is SQVTM and CDR2 is ANQGSEA. Trimming shortened V by 4 bases and J by 2 bases, and 6 bases separated the two germline ends.

The genes are TRBV2 and TRBJ2-1; TRBD2 matches 10 bases. Looked up from germline, CDR1 is SNHLY and CDR2 is FYNNEI. The CDR3 loop spans 21 amino acids. The V and J ends lost 6 bases and 7 bases, in that order; junction bases with no gene match: 27. The CDR3: CASRRGWVEREGDLTGNEQFF. The DNA of the CDR3 is TGTGCCAGCAGGAGGGGCTGGGTTGAGCGGGAGGGCGATCTAACGGGGAATGAGCAGTTCTTC.

The V and J genes are TRBV19 and TRBJ1-1, with 7 bases matching TRBD1. The CDR3 runs 14 residues. Germline loops: CDR1 LNHDA, CDR2 SQIVND (reference sequence). V lost 9 bases and J lost 3; bases outside the gene matches: 10. As DNA, the CDR3 is TGTGCCAGCAGAACGACAGGGTTATACACTGAAGCTTTCTTT. Translation: CASRTTGLYTEAFF.

The J gene is TRBJ2-1, the V gene TRBV6-1, with D hard to call. V gave up 4 bases and J gave up 4 bases, with 8 bases separating them. The CDR3 totals 13 residues. Germline assignment: CDR1 MNHNS and CDR2 SASEGT. CDR3 nucleotide sequence: TGTGCCAGCAGTGCTCAGGATTACAATGAGCAGTTCTTC. It translates to CASSAQDYNEQFF.

The gene calls are TRBV5-1 and TRBJ2-7; 9 positions agree with TRBD1. Trimming at V came to 3 bases and at J to 3 bases, leaving 7 bases not matched to a gene. The CDR3 length is 15 residues. CDR1 is SGHRS and CDR2 is YFSETQ in the germline V gene. The CDR3 spells CASSYRLGQGYEQYF. The DNA of the CDR3 is TGCGCCAGCAGCTATAGACTGGGACAGGGCTACGAGCAGTACTTC. Drawing the rest from reference TRBV5-1 and TRBJ2-7, the complete variable domain is KAGVTQTPRYLIKTRGQQVTLSCSPISGHRSVSWYQQTPGQGLQFLFEYFSETQRNKGNFPGRFSGRQFSNSRSEMNVSTLELGDSALYLCASSYRLGQGYEQYFGPGTRLTVT.

The chain couples TRBV18 to TRBJ1-3; a possible D gene is TRBD1 (5 bases). Per germline, CDR1 KGHSH and CDR2 LQKENI. With 5 bases removed from V and 4 bases from J, the gap between germline ends came to 18 bases. The CDR3 contains 16 residues. The CDR3 coding sequence is TGTGCCAGCTCAAACCCCGGGACTGCAGGAGGAAACACCATATATTTT. This gives the protein CASSNPGTAGGNTIYF.

The chain has TRBV5-1 and TRBJ2-5; 8 positions agree with TRBD2. Germline V CDR1 and CDR2: SGHRS, YFSETQ. This CDR3 is 16 amino acids long. The V segment lost 0 bases and the J segment 1 base; nucleotides outside the gene matches: 5. The CDR3 here is CASSLVGGGFQETQYF. The CDR3 DNA reads TGCGCCAGCAGCTTGGTTGGCGGGGGGTTCCAAGAGACCCAGTACTTC.

V is TRBV6-6 and J is TRBJ1-1, with D possibly matching TRBD1 (5 bases). Germline CDR1 reads MNHNY; CDR2 reads SVGAGI (reference sequence). This CDR3 is built from 12 residues. V was clipped by 11 bases and J by 3 bases, with 13 bases between them. The CDR3 region is CACGGGDTEAFF. The CDR3 bases are TGTGCCTGCGGGGGTGGGGACACTGAAGCTTTCTTT.

This chain connects TRBV30 to TRBJ1-2; D gene ambiguous. V was cut by 0 bases and J by 3 bases, with 11 bases left in between. Germline V CDR1 and CDR2: GTSNPN, SVGIG (reference sequence). The CDR3 has 14 amino acids. The CDR3 sequence: CAWSVGRGDYGYTF. CDR3 coding DNA: TGTGCCTGGAGTGTCGGCAGAGGAGACTATGGCTACACCTTC. The full variable domain, with the rest looked up from reference TRBV30 and TRBJ1-2, is SQTIHQWPATLVQPVGSPLSLECTVEGTSNPNLYWYRQAAGRGLQLLFYSVGIGQISSEVPQNLSASRPQDRQFILSSKKLLLSDSGFYLCAWSVGRGDYGYTFGSGTRLTVV.

This chain uses TRBV15 with TRBJ2-1; D is possibly TRBD2 (6 bases). This CDR3 is built from 15 residues. Trimming took off 3 bases at V and 5 bases at J, with 14 bases between the two ends. Germline assignment: CDR1 LNHNV and CDR2 YYDKDF (reference sequence). The chain's CDR3 is CATSSSGTPDNEQFF. The CDR3 DNA follows: TGTGCCACCAGCAGTAGCGGCACCCCCGACAATGAGCAGTTCTTC.

This rearrangement joins TRBV11-3 to TRBJ2-2, with D hard to call. CDR3 length: 12 residues. Germline CDR1 and CDR2: SGHNT and YENEEA. Between the trimmed V and J ends, which lost 4 bases and 4 bases, there was a span of 4 bases. The DNA of the CDR3 is TGTGCCAGCAGCTCTTCCACCGGGGAGCTGTTTTTT. Translated, it gives CASSSSTGELFF.

The CDR3 here is CATSRDFGVWAFF. CDR3 bases: TGTGCCACCAGCAGAGATTTCGGGGTTTGGGCTTTCTTT. The chain combines TRBV15 with TRBJ1-1; D not certain. The germline CDR1 and CDR2 sequences are LNHNV and YYDKDF (reference sequence). The V and J ends lost 0 bases and 11 bases respectively, with 13 bases between them. The CDR3 is 13 residues long.

This rearrangement joins TRBV19 to TRBJ2-5; D perhaps matches TRBD1 (5 bases). Trimming stripped 7 bases from V and 2 bases from J, with 17 bases between. Per germline, CDR1 LNHDA and CDR2 SQIVND (reference sequence). The CDR3 is 15 residues long. The CDR3 coding sequence is TGTGCCAGTATGAGTTTGACAGACCTTCAAGAGACCCAGTACTTC. Amino acids: CASMSLTDLQETQYF. The entire variable domain, with the rest obtained from reference TRBV19 and TRBJ2-5, is as follows: DGGITQSPKYLFRKEGQNVTLSCEQNLNHDAMYWYRQDPGQGLRLIYYSQIVNDFQKGDIAEGYSVSREKKESFPLTVTSAQKNPTAFYLCASMSLTDLQETQYFGPGTRLLVL.

The chain combines TRBV10-3 with TRBJ2-3; possible D gene TRBD2, 6 bases. Trimming removed 6 bases at V and 2 bases at J, with 12 bases between. The CDR3 consists of 14 residues. Germline values: CDR1 ENHRY, CDR2 SYGVKD. The CDR3 DNA reads as TGTGCCATCAGAGGGGACTTCAACACAGATACGCAGTATTTT. Translation: CAIRGDFNTDTQYF.

The chain joins TRBV11-2 to TRBJ2-7, with 10 bases matching TRBD2. This CDR3 comprises 15 residues. The germline V gene has CDR1 SGHAT and CDR2 FQNNGV. Trimming removed 5 bases from V and 2 bases from J; junction bases left unmatched: 6. Here the CDR3 DNA reads TGTGCCAGCAGCCCACTTAGCGGGGGGCCCTACGAGCAGTACTTC. Protein: CASSPLSGGPYEQYF.

The chain carries TRBV25-1 and TRBJ1-2, with 9 bases identical to TRBD1. The CDR3 runs to 12 residues. Germline V lookup: CDR1 MGHDK, CDR2 SYGVNS. After removal of 7 bases from V and 4 bases from J, the junction contained 1 base not matched to a gene. The DNA of the CDR3 is TGTGCCAGCATGACAGGGGGCTATGGCTACACCTTC. Translated, it gives CASMTGGYGYTF.

The CDR3 DNA reads TGTGTTTCAGGGAAGACCGCCCTTGGAAACACCATATATTTT. It codes for CVSGKTALGNTIYF. The rearrangement links TRBV6-5 to TRBJ1-3, with a possible D match to TRBD1 (5 bases). Germline lookup yields CDR1 MNHEY and CDR2 SVGAGI. The CDR3 has 14 amino acids.

V and J are TRBV10-1 and TRBJ2-7; 7 positions agree with TRBD1. The CDR3 consists of 14 residues. The V gene's germline CDR1 is WNHNN and CDR2 SYGVQD (reference sequence). With V trimmed by 8 bases and J by 0 bases, 7 bases remained unmatched. The CDR3 is CASSEGASSYEQYF. CDR3 bases: TGCGCCAGCTCCGAGGGGGCGAGCTCCTACGAGCAGTACTTC.

The chain is built from TRBV5-4 and TRBJ2-3; D might be TRBD1 (5 bases). Germline V lookup: CDR1 SGHNT, CDR2 YYREEE (reference sequence). This CDR3 is built from 14 residues. Trimming left V 0 bases short and J 0 bases short, with 5 bases between. CDR3 loop: CASSLGQSTDTQYF. DNA of the CDR3: TGTGCCAGCAGCTTGGGACAGAGCACAGATACGCAGTATTTT. The complete variable domain, with remaining parts taken from reference TRBV5-4 and TRBJ2-3, reads ETGVTQSPTHLIKTRGQQVTLRCSSQSGHNTVSWYQQALGQGPQFIFQYYREEENGRGNFPPRFSGLQFPNYSSELNVNALELDDSALYLCASSLGQSTDTQYFGPGTRLTVL.

The V gene is TRBV2, the J gene TRBJ1-5; D unclear. The CDR3 sequence is 19 residues long. Trimming took off 4 bases at V and 0 bases at J, with 22 bases between the two ends. Per the germline V gene, CDR1 is SNHLY and CDR2 is FYNNEI. The CDR3 DNA reads TGTGCCAGCAGTGCCGGGTACGAGGGTGACTTTCTTAGCAATCAGCCCCAGCATTTT. Translated: CASSAGYEGDFLSNQPQHF.

The chain carries TRBV6-1 and TRBJ2-7; no definite D call. V was shortened by 4 bases and J by 4 bases, with 17 bases between the two germline ends. CDR3 size: 15 residues. Germline lookup yields CDR1 MNHNS and CDR2 SASEGT. DNA for the CDR3: TGTGCCAGCAGTGGAGAGTGGGCCTTTGTATACGAGCAGTACTTC. Translation gives CASSGEWAFVYEQYF.

On this clone itself: An end of the junction does not agree with germline; a read error may underlie this. The chain links TRBV7-7 to TRBJ2-7; 11 nucleotides line up with TRBD2. The CDR3 loop spans 14 amino acids. CDR1 is SSHAT and CDR2 is FNYEAQ in the germline V gene (reference sequence). Here the CDR3 DNA reads TGTGCTAGCAGTTCCGGGCTAGCGGGGGGCGAGCAGTACTTC. Translation gives CASSSGLAGGEQYF.

The V and J genes are TRBV18 and TRBJ2-2, with TRBD1 matching over 7 bases. V trimming: 3 bases; J trimming: 4 bases; junction bases outside the gene matches: 5. This CDR3 spans 15 amino acids. From germline, CDR1 is KGHSH and CDR2 LQKENI. In nucleotides, the CDR3 is TGTGCCAGCTCACCGGAGACAGGGACCACCGGGGAGCTGTTTTTT. Translation: CASSPETGTTGELFF.

V and J are TRBV4-1 and TRBJ2-7; 12 nucleotides line up with TRBD2. The germline CDR1 and CDR2 sequences are MGHRA and YSYEKL. This CDR3 contains 19 residues. The V gene end was trimmed by 1 base and the J gene end by 2 bases; junction bases not matched to a gene: 12. The CDR3 coding sequence is TGCGCCAGCAGCCAAGCAGCTAGCGGGGGGGACTATCAAACCTACGAGCAGTACTTC. Amino acid sequence: CASSQAASGGDYQTYEQYF.